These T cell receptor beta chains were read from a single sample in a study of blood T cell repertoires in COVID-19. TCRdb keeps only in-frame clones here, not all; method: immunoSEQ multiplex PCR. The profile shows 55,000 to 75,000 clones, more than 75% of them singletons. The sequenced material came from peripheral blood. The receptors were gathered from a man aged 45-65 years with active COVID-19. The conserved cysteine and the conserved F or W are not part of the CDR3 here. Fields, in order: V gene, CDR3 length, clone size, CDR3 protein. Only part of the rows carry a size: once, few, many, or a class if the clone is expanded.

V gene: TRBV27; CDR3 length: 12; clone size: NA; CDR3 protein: ASSLRRVNTEAF
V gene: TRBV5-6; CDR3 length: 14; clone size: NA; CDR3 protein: ASSEPGQGPNYEQY
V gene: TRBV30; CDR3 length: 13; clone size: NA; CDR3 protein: AWSHGQGATREQF
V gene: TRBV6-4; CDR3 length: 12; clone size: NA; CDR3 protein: ASRGSSYNSPLH
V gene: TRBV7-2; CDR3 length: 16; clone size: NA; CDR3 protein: ASSLEGTSGRFYNEQF
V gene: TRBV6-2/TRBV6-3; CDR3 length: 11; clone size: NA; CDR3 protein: ASSYGALDTQY
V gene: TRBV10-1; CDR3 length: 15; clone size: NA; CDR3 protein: ASSDNITESSNQPQH
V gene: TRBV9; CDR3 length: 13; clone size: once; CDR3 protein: ASSVARLVTDTQY
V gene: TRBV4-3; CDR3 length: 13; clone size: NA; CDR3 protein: ASSQGYSVTGELF
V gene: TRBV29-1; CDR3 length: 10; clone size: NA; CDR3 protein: SFGTENEKLF
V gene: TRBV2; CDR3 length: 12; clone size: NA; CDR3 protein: ASSATGFQETQY
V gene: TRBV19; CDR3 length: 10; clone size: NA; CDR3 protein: ASSIQLSPLH
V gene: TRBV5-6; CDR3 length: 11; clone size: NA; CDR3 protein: ASSSPVNSPLH
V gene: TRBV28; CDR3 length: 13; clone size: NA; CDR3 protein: ATPAGGGFDYGYT
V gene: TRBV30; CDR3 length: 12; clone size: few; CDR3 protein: AWRRLGEGNGYT
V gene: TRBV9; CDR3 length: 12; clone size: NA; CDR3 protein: ASSVAAGYNEQF
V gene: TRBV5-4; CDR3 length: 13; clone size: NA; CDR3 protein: ASSRGFSGANVLT
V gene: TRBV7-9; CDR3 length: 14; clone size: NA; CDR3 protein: ASSHLGGARYNEQF
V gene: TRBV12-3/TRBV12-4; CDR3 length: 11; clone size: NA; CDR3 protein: ATLREGFRGYT
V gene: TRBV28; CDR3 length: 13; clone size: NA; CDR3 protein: ASSLGSGSNQPQH
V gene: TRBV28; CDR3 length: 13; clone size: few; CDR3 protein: ASESPGQGPNGYT
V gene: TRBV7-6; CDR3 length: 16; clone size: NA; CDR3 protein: ASSLALSSDRVYNEQF
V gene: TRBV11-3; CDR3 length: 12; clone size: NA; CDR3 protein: ASSPSTGDGELF
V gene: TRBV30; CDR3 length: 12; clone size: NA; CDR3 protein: AWRSRQAPYEQY
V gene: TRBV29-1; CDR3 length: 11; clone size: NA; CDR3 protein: SVDWGGDTEAF
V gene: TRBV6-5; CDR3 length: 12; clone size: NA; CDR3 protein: ASRPGNGNTEAF
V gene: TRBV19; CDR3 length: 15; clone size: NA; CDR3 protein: ASSTRQGASYNSPLH
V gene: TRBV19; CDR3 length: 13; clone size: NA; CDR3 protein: ASSPGLARYNEQF
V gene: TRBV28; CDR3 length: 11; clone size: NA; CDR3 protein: ASSRDRSQVLT
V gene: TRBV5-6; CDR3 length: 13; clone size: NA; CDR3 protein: ASSGWAGGPYEQY
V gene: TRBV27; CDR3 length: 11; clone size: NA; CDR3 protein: ASSFAYNSPLH
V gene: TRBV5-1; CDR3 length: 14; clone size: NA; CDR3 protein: ASRPGQGSAKNIQY
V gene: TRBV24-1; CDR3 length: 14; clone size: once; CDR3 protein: ATSATAGGSQETQY
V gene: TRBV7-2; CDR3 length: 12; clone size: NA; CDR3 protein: ASSLGGQGTEAF
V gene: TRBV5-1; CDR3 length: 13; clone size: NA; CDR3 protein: ASSLQGIFSYEQY
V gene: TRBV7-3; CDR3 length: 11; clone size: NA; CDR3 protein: ASSRDRTDTQY
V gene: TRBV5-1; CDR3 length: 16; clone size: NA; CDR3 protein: ASKGLAGEPKDTGELF
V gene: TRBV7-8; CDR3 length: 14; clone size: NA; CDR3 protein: ASSLVGGMSDQPQH
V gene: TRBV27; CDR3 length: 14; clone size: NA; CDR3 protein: ASSPSLARSSYEQY
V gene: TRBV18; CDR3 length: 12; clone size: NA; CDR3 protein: ASSPSGVDEKLF
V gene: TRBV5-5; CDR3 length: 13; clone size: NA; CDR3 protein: ASSLGDRGPDTQY
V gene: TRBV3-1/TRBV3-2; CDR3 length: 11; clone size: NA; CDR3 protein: ASSFQGTDTQY
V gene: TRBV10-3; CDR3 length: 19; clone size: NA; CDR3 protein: AISSIQSMRAPLGVRRGAV
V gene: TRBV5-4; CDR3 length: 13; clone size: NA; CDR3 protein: ASSRIEGRTGELF
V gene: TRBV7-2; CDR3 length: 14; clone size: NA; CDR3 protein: ASSSNARGSSGGYT
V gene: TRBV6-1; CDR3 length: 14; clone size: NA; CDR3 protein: ASSVDRRTSLYIQY
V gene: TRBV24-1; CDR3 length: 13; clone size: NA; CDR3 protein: ATSDPGQGASTQY
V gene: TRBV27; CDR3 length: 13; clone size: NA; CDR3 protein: ATRPGLAVRETQY
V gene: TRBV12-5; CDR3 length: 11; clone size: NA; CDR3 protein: ASVVPGRETQY
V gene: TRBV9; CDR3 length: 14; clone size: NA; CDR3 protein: ASSAVVDRADETQY
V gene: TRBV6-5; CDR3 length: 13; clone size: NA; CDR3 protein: ASSYGPAGDNEQF